This is a list of T cell receptor beta chains from one sample in a study of T cells in Graves' hyperthyroidism and ophthalmopathy. TCRdb itself ran the multiplex PCR reads through MiXCR, one entry per CDR3 protein. The table shows some 510,000 distinct CDR3 sequences, with roughly 20% occurring only once. What was sequenced was blood. All receptors come from a man younger than 35 with Graves' hyperthyroidism. Each CDR3 is given with its conserved first and last residue. The order of the fields is CDR3 protein, CDR3 DNA, V gene, J gene, clone size, D gene. A D gene is named only where the DNA matches it firmly. Clone size, where shown, is once, few, many, or a class for clones that have expanded.

CDR3aa: CASSSVSWTGPYEQYF
CDR3nt: TGTGCCAGCAGCTCAGTGAGCTGGACAGGCCCCTACGAGCAGTACTTC
v_gene: TRBV11-1
j_gene: TRBJ2-7
abundance: .
d_gene: TRBD1

CDR3aa: CASSFWAGDTEAFF
CDR3nt: TGCGCCAGCAGCTTCTGGGCCGGGGACACTGAAGCTTTCTTT
v_gene: TRBV5-1
j_gene: TRBJ1-1
abundance: few
d_gene: .

CDR3aa: CASSPTAGSGELFF
CDR3nt: TGCGCCAGCAGCCCTACAGCGGGGTCCGGGGAGCTGTTTTTT
v_gene: TRBV5-1
j_gene: TRBJ2-2
abundance: .
d_gene: TRBD2

CDR3aa: CASSYAQGTEQYF
CDR3nt: TGTGCCAGCAGTTACGCCCAGGGGACCGAGCAGTACTTC
v_gene: TRBV6-5
j_gene: TRBJ2-7
abundance: few
d_gene: .

CDR3aa: CASSAGGPGELFF
CDR3nt: TGTGCCAGCAGCGCGGGGGGGCCCGGGGAGCTGTTTTTT
v_gene: TRBV28
j_gene: TRBJ2-2
abundance: .
d_gene: TRBD2

CDR3aa: CASSTSRGANTGELFF
CDR3nt: .
v_gene: TRBV6-2/TRBV6-3
j_gene: TRBJ2-2
abundance: many
d_gene: .

CDR3aa: CASRRPWDRAGNQPQHF
CDR3nt: TGTGCCAGCAGACGCCCCTGGGACAGGGCCGGCAATCAGCCCCAGCATTTT
v_gene: TRBV6-1
j_gene: TRBJ1-5
abundance: .
d_gene: TRBD1

CDR3aa: CASRAGGVFSYEQYF
CDR3nt: TGTGCCAGCAGAGCTGGGGGGGTTTTTTCCTACGAGCAGTACTTC
v_gene: TRBV28
j_gene: TRBJ2-7
abundance: .
d_gene: TRBD2

CDR3aa: CASSSPDSLEETQYF
CDR3nt: TGCGCCAGCAGCTCCCCGGACAGCCTCGAAGAGACCCAGTACTTC
v_gene: TRBV5-1
j_gene: TRBJ2-5
abundance: many
d_gene: .

CDR3aa: CASSSSAFLPDQPQHF
CDR3nt: TGTGCCAGCAGTTCTTCAGCGTTTCTACCCGATCAGCCCCAGCATTTT
v_gene: TRBV27
j_gene: TRBJ1-5
abundance: many
d_gene: .

CDR3aa: CASAAAGGINQPQRF
CDR3nt: TGTGCCAGCGCGGCCGCCGGGGGAATCAATCAGCCCCAGCGTTTT
v_gene: TRBV12-3/TRBV12-4
j_gene: TRBJ1-5
abundance: once
d_gene: .

CDR3aa: CAWRAQMNTEAFF
CDR3nt: TGTGCCTGGAGAGCACAGATGAACACTGAAGCTTTCTTT
v_gene: TRBV30
j_gene: TRBJ1-1
abundance: many
d_gene: .

CDR3aa: CASSYPPGGETQYF
CDR3nt: TGTGCCAGCAGTTACCCCCCGGGTGGGGAGACCCAGTACTTC
v_gene: TRBV6-5
j_gene: TRBJ2-5
abundance: .
d_gene: .

CDR3aa: CASSQQGNTIYF
CDR3nt: TGCGCCAGCAGCCAACAAGGAAACACCATATATTTT
v_gene: TRBV4-1
j_gene: TRBJ1-3
abundance: .
d_gene: .

CDR3aa: CASSIPNGAAYGYTF
CDR3nt: TGTGCCAGTAGTATCCCCAACGGGGCAGCCTATGGCTACACCTTC
v_gene: TRBV19
j_gene: TRBJ1-2
abundance: many
d_gene: .

CDR3aa: CASSYQGGAIKLGYGYTF
CDR3nt: TGTGCCAGCAGTTACCAAGGAGGGGCGATAAAACTTGGCTATGGCTACACCTTC
v_gene: TRBV6-2/TRBV6-3
j_gene: TRBJ1-2
abundance: few
d_gene: .

CDR3aa: CASSLYRTNQPQHF
CDR3nt: TGTGCCAGCAGTTTGTATAGGACAAATCAGCCCCAGCATTTT
v_gene: TRBV12-3/TRBV12-4
j_gene: TRBJ1-5
abundance: many
d_gene: .

CDR3aa: CATSDAQTGRNTEAFF
CDR3nt: TGTGCCACCAGTGATGCTCAGACAGGGAGGAACACTGAAGCTTTCTTT
v_gene: TRBV24-1
j_gene: TRBJ1-1
abundance: few
d_gene: TRBD1

CDR3aa: CASSFWGLSETQYF
CDR3nt: TGTGCCAGCAGCTTTTGGGGGTTATCAGAGACCCAGTACTTC
v_gene: TRBV11-2
j_gene: TRBJ2-5
abundance: many
d_gene: .

CDR3aa: CASSEGGGGPSETQYF
CDR3nt: TGTGCCAGCAGTGAAGGAGGGGGGGGCCCCTCAGAGACCCAGTACTTC
v_gene: TRBV25-1
j_gene: TRBJ2-5
abundance: .
d_gene: .

CDR3aa: CASSRDGREKLFF
CDR3nt: TGTGCCAGCAGTCGGGACGGACGTGAAAAACTGTTTTTT
v_gene: TRBV2
j_gene: TRBJ1-4
abundance: .
d_gene: .

CDR3aa: CASSRPLNTEAFF
CDR3nt: TGTGCCAGCAGTAGACCGCTGAACACTGAAGCTTTCTTT
v_gene: TRBV6-1
j_gene: TRBJ1-1
abundance: few
d_gene: .

CDR3aa: CASSPQDRASIQPQHF
CDR3nt: TGTGCCAGCAGCCCCCAGGACAGGGCCTCAATCCAGCCCCAGCATTTT
v_gene: TRBV7-8
j_gene: TRBJ1-5
abundance: many
d_gene: TRBD1

CDR3aa: CASLEDGANYGYTF
CDR3nt: TGCGCCAGCCTCGAGGACGGCGCTAACTATGGCTACACCTTC
v_gene: TRBV5-1
j_gene: TRBJ1-2
abundance: many
d_gene: .

CDR3aa: CASRDTEGYGYTF
CDR3nt: TGTGCCAGCAGGGATACGGAAGGCTATGGCTACACCTTC
v_gene: TRBV6-1
j_gene: TRBJ1-2
abundance: few
d_gene: .

CDR3aa: CASSWGAAEAFF
CDR3nt: TGTGCCAGCAGCTGGGGGGCAGCTGAAGCTTTCTTT
v_gene: TRBV28
j_gene: TRBJ1-1
abundance: many
d_gene: .

CDR3aa: CAWSVDRPKAFF
CDR3nt: TGTGCCTGGAGTGTAGACAGACCCAAAGCTTTCTTT
v_gene: TRBV30
j_gene: TRBJ1-1
abundance: many
d_gene: .

CDR3aa: CASRAGQYTEAFF
CDR3nt: TGTGCCAGCAGAGCGGGACAATACACTGAAGCTTTCTTT
v_gene: TRBV2
j_gene: TRBJ1-1
abundance: many
d_gene: .

CDR3aa: CASSYADSYEQYF
CDR3nt: TGTGCCAGCAGTTACGCGGACAGCTACGAGCAGTACTTC
v_gene: TRBV6-5
j_gene: TRBJ2-7
abundance: many
d_gene: .

CDR3aa: CASSWGQGARRYTGELFF
CDR3nt: TGTGCCAGCAGTTGGGGACAGGGGGCGCGTCGGTACACCGGGGAGCTGTTTTTT
v_gene: TRBV12-3/TRBV12-4
j_gene: TRBJ2-2
abundance: many
d_gene: TRBD1

CDR3aa: CASSVQRYGRADEQYF
CDR3nt: TGTGCCAGCAGTGTCCAACGGTATGGTAGAGCGGACGAGCAGTACTTC
v_gene: TRBV25-1
j_gene: TRBJ2-7
abundance: .
d_gene: .

CDR3aa: CASRPGDRGWEKLFF
CDR3nt: TGTGCCAGCAGGCCGGGGGACAGGGGTTGGGAAAAACTGTTTTTT
v_gene: TRBV6-1
j_gene: TRBJ1-4
abundance: many
d_gene: TRBD1

CDR3aa: CASSEEVNIQYF
CDR3nt: TGTGCCAGCAGTGAGGAGGTGAACATTCAGTACTTC
v_gene: TRBV6-1
j_gene: TRBJ2-4
abundance: many
d_gene: .

CDR3aa: CASRQQGASGYEQYF
CDR3nt: TGTGCCAGCAGACAACAGGGGGCGAGTGGCTACGAGCAGTACTTC
v_gene: TRBV28
j_gene: TRBJ2-7
abundance: many
d_gene: TRBD1

CDR3aa: CASSPDGNYEQYF
CDR3nt: TGTGCCAGCAGCCCCGACGGGAACTACGAGCAGTACTTC
v_gene: TRBV11-2
j_gene: TRBJ2-7
abundance: many
d_gene: .

CDR3aa: CASSPFQGTEAFF
CDR3nt: TGTGCCAGCAGCCCCTTCCAGGGCACTGAAGCTTTCTTT
v_gene: TRBV3-1
j_gene: TRBJ1-1
abundance: .
d_gene: .

CDR3aa: CATSRDLGWYEQYF
CDR3nt: TGTGCCACCAGCAGAGATTTGGGTTGGTACGAGCAGTACTTC
v_gene: TRBV15
j_gene: TRBJ2-7
abundance: many
d_gene: .

CDR3aa: CASSQTAGPLQETQYF
CDR3nt: TGTGCCAGCAGCCAGACCGCGGGGCCACTACAAGAGACCCAGTACTTC
v_gene: TRBV14
j_gene: TRBJ2-5
abundance: .
d_gene: .

CDR3aa: CASSPDGQLLYF
CDR3nt: TGTGCCAGCAGCCCGGACGGACAGCTACTGTACTTC
v_gene: TRBV7-9
j_gene: TRBJ2-7
abundance: many
d_gene: .

CDR3aa: CASSLNFPYEQYF
CDR3nt: TGTGCCAGCAGCTTGAATTTTCCCTACGAGCAGTACTTC
v_gene: TRBV5-5
j_gene: TRBJ2-7
abundance: few
d_gene: .